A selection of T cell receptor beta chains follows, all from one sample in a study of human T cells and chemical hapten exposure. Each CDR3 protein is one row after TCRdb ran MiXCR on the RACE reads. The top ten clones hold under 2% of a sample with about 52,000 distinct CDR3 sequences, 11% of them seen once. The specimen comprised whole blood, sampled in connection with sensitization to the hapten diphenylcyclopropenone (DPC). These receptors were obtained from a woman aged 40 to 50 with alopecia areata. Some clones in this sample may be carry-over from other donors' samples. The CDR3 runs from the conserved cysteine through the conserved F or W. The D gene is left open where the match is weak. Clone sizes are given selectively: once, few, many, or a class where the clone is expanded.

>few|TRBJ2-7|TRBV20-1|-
CSALQDSGYYEQYF
TGCAGTGCTCTCCAGGATAGTGGATACTACGAGCAGTACTTC
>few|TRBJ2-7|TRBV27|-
CASSLWGRSYEQYF
TGTGCCAGCAGTTTATGGGGCAGGTCCTACGAGCAGTACTTC
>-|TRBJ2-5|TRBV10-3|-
CAISREAPETQYF
TGTGCCATCAGTAGGGAGGCGCCGGAGACCCAGTACTTC
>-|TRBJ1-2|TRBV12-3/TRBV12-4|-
CVSQQGGYGYTF
TGTGTCAGCCAACAGGGCGGTTATGGCTACACCTTC
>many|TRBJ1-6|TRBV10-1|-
CASSPLLDSPLHF
TGCGCCAGCAGCCCCCTGTTGGATTCACCCCTCCACTTT
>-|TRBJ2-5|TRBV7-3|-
CASSLTSGAKTQYF
TGTGCCAGCAGCTTAACTTCCGGGGCGAAGACCCAGTACTTC
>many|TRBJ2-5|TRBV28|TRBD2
CASNGKLAEETQYF
TGTGCCAGCAACGGGAAGCTAGCGGAAGAGACCCAGTACTTC
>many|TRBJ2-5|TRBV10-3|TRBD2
CATLGLAGQETQYF
TGTGCCACTCTCGGACTAGCGGGCCAAGAGACCCAGTACTTC
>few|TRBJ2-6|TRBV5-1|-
CASSLSLSGANVLTF
TGCGCCAGCAGCTTGTCCCTCTCTGGGGCCAACGTCCTGACTTTC
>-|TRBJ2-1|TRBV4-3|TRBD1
CASSQGGQGWNEQFF
TGCGCCAGCAGCCAAGGTGGACAGGGGTGGAATGAGCAGTTCTTC
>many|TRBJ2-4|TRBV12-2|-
CASRLVPGRAKNIQYF
TGTGCAAGTCGCTTAGTCCCGGGAAGAGCCAAAAACATTCAGTACTTC
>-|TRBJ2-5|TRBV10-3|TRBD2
CAINGEGGPAETQYF
TGTGCCATCAACGGGGAGGGAGGGCCGGCAGAGACCCAGTACTTC
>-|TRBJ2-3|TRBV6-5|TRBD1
CASSYSIGQDTDTQYF
TGTGCCAGCAGTTACTCGATAGGACAGGACACAGATACGCAGTATTTT
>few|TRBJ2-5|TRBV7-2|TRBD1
CASNSRGLGQETQYF
TGTGCCAGCAACAGCAGGGGGCTAGGTCAAGAGACCCAGTACTTC
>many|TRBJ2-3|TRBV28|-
CASASRTQYF
TGTGCCAGCGCGTCCCGTACGCAGTATTTT
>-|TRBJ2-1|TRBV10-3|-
CAISEHVEDNEQFF
TGTGCCATCAGTGAGCACGTGGAAGACAATGAGCAGTTCTTC
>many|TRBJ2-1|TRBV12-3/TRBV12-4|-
CASSFVLEGAEQFF
TGTGCCAGCAGTTTCGTGCTAGAAGGTGCTGAGCAGTTCTTC
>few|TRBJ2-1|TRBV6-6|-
CASSTGDRSSYNEQFF
TGTGCCAGCAGTACGGGGGACAGAAGCTCCTACAATGAGCAGTTCTTC
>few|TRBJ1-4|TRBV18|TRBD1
CASSPLQGGPEKLFF
TGTGCCAGCTCACCTCTACAGGGGGGGCCGGAAAAACTGTTTTTT
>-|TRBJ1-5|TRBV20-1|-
CSARSNRGVDQPQHF
TGCAGTGCTAGAAGTAATCGGGGGGTGGATCAGCCCCAGCATTTT
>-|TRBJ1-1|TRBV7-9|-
CASRAQTGTQEAFF
TGTGCCAGCCGCGCACAGACCGGGACCCAGGAAGCTTTCTTT
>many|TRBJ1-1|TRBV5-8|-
CASSLTPVTEAFF
TGTGCCAGCAGCTTGACGCCGGTCACTGAAGCTTTCTTT
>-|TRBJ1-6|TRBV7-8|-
CASSLGLVGDSPLHF
TGTGCCAGCAGCTTAGGTTTAGTGGGGGATTCACCCCTCCACTTT
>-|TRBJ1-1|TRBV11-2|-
CASTAYTEAFF
TGTGCCAGCACCGCATATACTGAAGCTTTCTTT
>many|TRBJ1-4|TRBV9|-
CASSRGTENEKLFF
TGTGCCAGCAGCCGGGGGACCGAGAATGAAAAACTGTTTTTT
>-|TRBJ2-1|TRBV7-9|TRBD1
CASSSRSTGILSEQSF
TGTGCCAGCAGCTCGAGGTCGACAGGGATCCTCAGTGAGCAGTCCTTC
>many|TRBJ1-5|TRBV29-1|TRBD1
CSVAQGDQPQHF
TGCAGCGTCGCACAGGGGGATCAGCCCCAGCATTTT
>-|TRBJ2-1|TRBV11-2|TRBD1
CASSLTEPGEQGANEQFF
TGTGCCAGCAGCTTAACTGAGCCGGGAGAACAGGGGGCGAATGAGCAGTTCTTC